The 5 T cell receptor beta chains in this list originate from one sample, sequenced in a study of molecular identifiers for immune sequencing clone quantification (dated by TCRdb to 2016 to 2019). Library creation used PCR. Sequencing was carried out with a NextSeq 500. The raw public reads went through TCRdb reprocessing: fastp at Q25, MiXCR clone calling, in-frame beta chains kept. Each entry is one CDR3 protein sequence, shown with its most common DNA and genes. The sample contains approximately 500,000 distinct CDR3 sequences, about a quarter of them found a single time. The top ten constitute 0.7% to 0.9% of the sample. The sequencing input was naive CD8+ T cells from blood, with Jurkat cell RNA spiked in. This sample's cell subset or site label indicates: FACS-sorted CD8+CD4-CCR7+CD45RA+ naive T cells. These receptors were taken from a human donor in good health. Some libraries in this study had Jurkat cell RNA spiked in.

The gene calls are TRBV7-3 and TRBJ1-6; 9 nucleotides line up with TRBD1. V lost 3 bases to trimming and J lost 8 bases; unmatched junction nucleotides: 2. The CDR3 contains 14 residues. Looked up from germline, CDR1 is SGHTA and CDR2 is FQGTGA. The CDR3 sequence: CASSLTGGYSPLHF. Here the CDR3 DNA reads TGTGCCAGCAGCTTGACAGGGGGGTATTCACCCCTCCACTTT.

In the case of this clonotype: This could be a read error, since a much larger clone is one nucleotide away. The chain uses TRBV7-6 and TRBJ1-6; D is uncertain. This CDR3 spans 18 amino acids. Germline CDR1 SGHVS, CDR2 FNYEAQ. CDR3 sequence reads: CASSLASGGDVGDSPPHF. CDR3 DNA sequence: TGTGCCAGCAGCTTAGCGTCGGGTGGAGACGTCGGCGATTCACCCCCCCACTTT.

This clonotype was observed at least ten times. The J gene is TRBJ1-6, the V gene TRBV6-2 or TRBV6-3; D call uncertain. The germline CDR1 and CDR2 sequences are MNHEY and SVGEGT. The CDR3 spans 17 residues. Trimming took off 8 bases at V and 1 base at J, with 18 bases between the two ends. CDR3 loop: CASRYGPADSYNSPLHF. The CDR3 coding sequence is TGTGCCAGCCGCTACGGGCCAGCGGATTCCTATAATTCACCCCTCCACTTT.

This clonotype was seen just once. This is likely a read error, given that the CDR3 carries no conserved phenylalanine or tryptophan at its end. The CDR3 loop is CASSRDYEQYL. DNA for the CDR3: TGTGCCAGCAGTCGGGACTACGAGCAGTACCTC. The chain recombines TRBV28 with TRBJ2-7; possibly TRBD2 for D (5 bases). This CDR3 is built from 11 residues. Germline lookup yields CDR1 MDHEN and CDR2 SYDVKM. Trimming stripped 5 bases from V and 3 bases from J, with 5 bases between.

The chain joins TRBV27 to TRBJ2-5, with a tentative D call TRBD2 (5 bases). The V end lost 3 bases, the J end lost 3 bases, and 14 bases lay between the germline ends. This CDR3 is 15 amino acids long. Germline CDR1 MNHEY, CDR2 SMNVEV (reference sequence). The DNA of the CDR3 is TGTGCCAGCAGTTTGGCAGGACTTCAAAAAGAGACCCAGTACTTC. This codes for CASSLAGLQKETQYF.